The source of this TCR beta chain is a study of cytotoxic CD8 clonotypes in ibrutinib-treated CLL. Study findings and constraints: Shared public clonotypes were rare, and on treatment they either got smaller or stayed the same.

Depth targeted 1 in 200,000 to 1 in 1 million T cells, averaging around 9.5x coverage per clonotype. Some clones are missing from TCRdb's copy, which holds only in-frame ones; the method was immunoSEQ multiplex PCR. The sample has 130,000 to 150,000 clones, approximately 90% seen once; the top ten hold 11%. As concerns this clone: What it recognizes is unknown.

CDR3 size: 14 residues. CDR1 is MNHNS, CDR2 SASEGT, per germline. V lost 4 bases to trimming and J lost 4 bases; unmatched junction nucleotides: 7. The chain carries TRBV6-1 and TRBJ2-7; TRBD1 matches at 7 bases. The sequencing used PBMCs, collected after 12 months of ibrutinib treatment. The TCR sequence derives from a human donor with chronic lymphocytic leukemia. The CDR3 is CASSGQGSFYEQYF. CDR3 DNA: TGTGCCAGCAGTGGACAGGGATCTTTTTACGAGCAGTACTTC.